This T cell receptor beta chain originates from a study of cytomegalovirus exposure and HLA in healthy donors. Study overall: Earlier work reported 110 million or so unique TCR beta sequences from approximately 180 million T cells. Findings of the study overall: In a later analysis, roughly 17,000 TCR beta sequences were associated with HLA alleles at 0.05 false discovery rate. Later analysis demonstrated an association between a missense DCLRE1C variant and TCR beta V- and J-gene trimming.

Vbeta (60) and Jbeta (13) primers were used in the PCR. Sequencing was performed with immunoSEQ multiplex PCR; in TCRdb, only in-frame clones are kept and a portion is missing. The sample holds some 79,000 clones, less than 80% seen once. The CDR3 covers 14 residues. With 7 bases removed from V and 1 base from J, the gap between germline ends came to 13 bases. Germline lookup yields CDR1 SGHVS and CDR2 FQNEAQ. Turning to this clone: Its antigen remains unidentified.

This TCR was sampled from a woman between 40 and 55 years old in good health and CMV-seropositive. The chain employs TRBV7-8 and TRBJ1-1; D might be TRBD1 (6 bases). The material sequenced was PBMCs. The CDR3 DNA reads TGTGCCAGCACCGACCCGGACAGGAACACTGAAGCTTTCTTT. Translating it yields CASTDPDRNTEAFF.